This T cell receptor beta chain originates from a study of blood T cell repertoires in COVID-19. Background on the study: COVID-19 samples from acute and convalescent phases originated in the United States, Italy and Spain.

This clone was seen a few times. CDR1 MGHRA and CDR2 YSYEKL come from the germline V gene. This CDR3 spans 15 amino acids. V trimming: 5 bases; J trimming: 1 base; junction bases outside the gene matches: 4. Sequencing used immunoSEQ multiplex PCR; TCRdb keeps in-frame clones, though not all of them. Here the sample spans 250,000 or so clones, around four fifths being singletons. The sequenced material came from peripheral blood. The origin of this receptor is a woman in her sixties or seventies with active or convalescent COVID-19. The V gene is TRBV4-1, the J gene TRBJ2-5, with 10 bases fitting TRBD2. The CDR3 loop reads CASSRASGGQETQYF. DNA for the CDR3: TGCGCCAGCAGCAGGGCTAGCGGGGGCCAAGAGACCCAGTACTTC.